This is a list of T cell receptor beta chains from one sample in a study of T cells in localized non-small cell lung cancer. Some clones are missing from TCRdb's copy, which holds only in-frame ones; the method was immunoSEQ multiplex PCR. The data show around 25,000 clones, 89% seen once. The source was peripheral blood, collected before any cancer treatment. Receptors originate from a man between 40 and 70 years old with stage I squamous cell lung carcinoma. Both conserved end residues are part of each CDR3. D genes are given only for firm matches. Rows give clone size only sometimes, using once, few, many, or a class for an expanded clone.

V gene	CDR3 length	J gene	clone size	D gene	CDR3 DNA	CDR3 protein
TRBV4-2	14	TRBJ2-7	.	.	TGTGCCAGCAGCCAAGATCGGGATACCTACGAGCAGTACTTC	CASSQDRDTYEQYF
TRBV19	19	TRBJ2-3	.	.	TGTGCCAGTAGCCTAGGGGCAGGGCCCTACCATCCTAGCACAGATACGCAGTATTTT	CASSLGAGPYHPSTDTQYF
TRBV7-9	17	TRBJ2-3	.	TRBD1	TGTGCCAGCAGCCCACGATTGGGACAGGCTAGCACAGATACGCAGTATTTT	CASSPRLGQASTDTQYF
TRBV7-2	16	TRBJ2-1	.	.	TGTGCCAGCAGCTTAGACGGGGCGTTTTCCTACAATGAGCAGTTCTTC	CASSLDGAFSYNEQFF
TRBV2	16	TRBJ1-6	once	.	TGTGCCAGCATAATGGCGGCCTTACCCTATAATTCACCCCTCCACTTT	CASIMAALPYNSPLHF
TRBV6-6	13	TRBJ1-1	.	.	TGTGCCAGCAGCCCCGCCCTGAACACTGAAGCTTTCTTT	CASSPALNTEAFF
TRBV13	14	TRBJ2-7	.	.	TGTGCCAGCAGCTTAGAGCGGCACTCCTACGAGCAGTACTTC	CASSLERHSYEQYF
TRBV19	17	TRBJ2-6	.	TRBD1	TGTGCCAGTAGTAGAGGACAGGGGGCGGCTGGGGCCAACGTCCTGACTTTC	CASSRGQGAAGANVLTF
TRBV21-1	12	TRBJ1-1	few	.	TGTGCCAGCGGGAGGGGGTGTACTGAAGCTTTCTTT	CASGRGCTEAFF
TRBV28	15	TRBJ2-5	once	.	TGTGCCAGCACCCCCGCGGCAGGGCCACAAGAGACCCAGTACTTC	CASTPAAGPQETQYF
TRBV18	17	TRBJ2-3	.	.	TGTGCCAGCTCACCAATACGGGGCGGGTCTGGGAGAGATACGCAGTATTTT	CASSPIRGGSGRDTQYF
TRBV2	17	TRBJ2-3	.	.	TGTGCCAGCAGTGGGCCTTCGGCGAATTTAGGCACAGATACGCAGTATTTT	CASSGPSANLGTDTQYF
TRBV14	13	TRBJ2-7	.	.	TGTGCCAGCAGCTCCGGGGTCTTTGGCGAGCAGTACTTC	CASSSGVFGEQYF
TRBV10-1	16	TRBJ2-2	.	.	TGCGCCAGCAGTGAGTCGTGGGGAGTGGGCACCGGGGAGCTGTTTTTT	CASSESWGVGTGELFF
TRBV13	16	TRBJ2-2	.	.	TGTGCCAGCAGCCCCCCCAACAGGGGGGGTACCGGGGAGCTGTTTTTT	CASSPPNRGGTGELFF
TRBV27	12	TRBJ2-2	.	.	TGTGCCAGCAGGGAGAACACCGGGGAGCTGTTTTTT	CASRENTGELFF
TRBV9	13	TRBJ2-7	once	.	TGTGCCAGCAGCTCCGCGAGCTCCTACGAGCAGTACTTC	CASSSASSYEQYF
TRBV7-2	13	TRBJ1-1	few	.	TGTGCCAGCAGCAGCGGTCCGAACACTGAAGCTTTCTTT	CASSSGPNTEAFF
TRBV27	15	TRBJ2-1	.	TRBD1	TGTGCCAGCAGTTTATCCCAGGGGGCTGGCTATGAGCAGTTCTTC	CASSLSQGAGYEQFF
TRBV6-5	13	TRBJ1-4	few	.	TGTGCCAGCAGTTGGGTCCCACGGGAAAAACTGTTTTTT	CASSWVPREKLFF
TRBV2	15	TRBJ2-2	.	TRBD1	TGTGCCAGCAGCCCGACAGGGTCGGGGACCGGGGAGCTGTTTTTT	CASSPTGSGTGELFF
TRBV11-2	15	TRBJ2-3	.	.	TGTGCCAGCAGCTTGAGGAGGATGGGACCAGATACGCAGTATTTT	CASSLRRMGPDTQYF
TRBV7-2	15	TRBJ2-2	.	.	TGTGCCAGCAGCTTAAGCGGAGCCGACACCGGGGAGCTGTTTTTT	CASSLSGADTGELFF
TRBV6-1	11	TRBJ1-1	.	.	TGTGCCAGCAGCCGGGGAACTGAAGCTTTCTTT	CASSRGTEAFF
TRBV19	11	TRBJ2-7	.	.	TGTGCCAGTGCAGACTCCTACGAGCAGTACTTC	CASADSYEQYF
TRBV6-6	14	TRBJ2-1	few	TRBD2	TGTGCCAGCAGCCCGGCGGGGGGAGACAATGAGCAGTTCTTC	CASSPAGGDNEQFF
TRBV19	15	TRBJ1-6	.	TRBD1	TGTGCCAGTAGCAGAGAGGGACAGGGTAATTCACCCCTCCACTTT	CASSREGQGNSPLHF
TRBV28	14	TRBJ1-6	once	.	TGTGCCACAACGAGGGCCCCTGATAATTCACCCCTCCACTTT	CATTRAPDNSPLHF
TRBV27	13	TRBJ1-6	.	.	TGTGCCAGCAGCCGAGTGGGGACTTCACCCCTCCACTTT	CASSRVGTSPLHF
TRBV5-1	14	TRBJ1-1	.	TRBD1	TGCGCCAGCAGCCTGGGACAGGGGGCCCGCCTTGCTTTCTTT	CASSLGQGARLAFF
TRBV2	16	TRBJ1-6	.	TRBD1	TGTGCCAGCAGAGGACAGGAATCTACGAGGTGGTCACCCCTCCACTTT	CASRGQESTRWSPLHF
TRBV28	14	TRBJ1-5	few	TRBD1	TGTGCCAGCTGGGTACAGGGGGCGAGTCAGCCCCAGCATTTT	CASWVQGASQPQHF
TRBV30	12	TRBJ1-4	.	.	TGTGCCTGGAGTGTACTCAGGGAAAAACTGTTTTTT	CAWSVLREKLFF
TRBV11-2	16	TRBJ2-7	.	TRBD2	TGTGCCAGCAGCTTAATTATAGCGGGGGGTTCCTACGAGCAGTACTTC	CASSLIIAGGSYEQYF
TRBV9	14	TRBJ1-2	.	.	TGTGCCAGCAGCGTTTCTGTTGCTAACTATGGCTACACCTTC	CASSVSVANYGYTF
TRBV25-1	13	TRBJ1-1	.	.	TGTGCCAGCAGTTCACGGACTAACACTGAAGCTTTCTTT	CASSSRTNTEAFF
TRBV7-9	12	TRBJ2-3	.	.	TGTGCCAGCAGCGGAGCGACAGATACGCAGTATTTT	CASSGATDTQYF
TRBV9	14	TRBJ1-2	.	TRBD1	TGTGCCAGCAGCGCGGGACAGTTGTCCTATGGCTACACCTTC	CASSAGQLSYGYTF
TRBV14	14	TRBJ1-1	.	.	TGTGCCAGCAGCCAGCACATAGGGGACACTGAAGCTTTCTTT	CASSQHIGDTEAFF
TRBV20-1	9	TRBJ1-6	.	.	TGCGATGCCAACTCACCCCTCCACTTT	CDANSPLHF
TRBV28	14	TRBJ2-5	.	TRBD2	TGTGCCAGCACTCAAGCGGGGGTTCGAGAGACCCAGTACTTC	CASTQAGVRETQYF
TRBV5-5	15	TRBJ1-2	.	.	TGTGCCAGCAGCTTATTGGTCTCTCTAAGTGGTGGCTACACCTTC	CASSLLVSLSGGYTF
TRBV5-4	12	TRBJ1-3	.	.	TGTGCCAGCAGCTTGGACGGAAACACCATATATTTT	CASSLDGNTIYF
TRBV9	16	TRBJ1-6	.	TRBD1	TGTGCCAGCAGCGTAGGAGGGGGCTGGTATAATTCACCCCTCCACTTT	CASSVGGGWYNSPLHF
TRBV5-4	15	TRBJ1-4	.	.	TGTGCCAGCAGCTTGGAACTCGGGATTAATGAAAAACTGTTTTTT	CASSLELGINEKLFF
TRBV5-1	13	TRBJ2-7	.	.	TGCGCCAGCAGACTCGACAGTCCCTACGAGCAGTACTTC	CASRLDSPYEQYF
TRBV27	15	TRBJ1-2	.	.	TGTGCCAGCCAACCCCAACAGGGATCTTTGGATGGCTACACCTTC	CASQPQQGSLDGYTF
TRBV7-9	19	TRBJ2-1	.	TRBD1	TGTGCCAGCAGCATTAGTCTCCCCACCCAGGGGGCGGGCTACAATGAGCAGTTCTTC	CASSISLPTQGAGYNEQFF
TRBV5-5	17	TRBJ1-2	.	.	TGTGCCAGCAGCCACCTATTCGGGCAGGTTGATAGCTATGGCTACACCTTC	CASSHLFGQVDSYGYTF
TRBV5-1	15	TRBJ1-1	.	.	TGCGCCAGCAGCTTGGCCCTGGGGGCAAACACTGAAGCTTTCTTT	CASSLALGANTEAFF
TRBV21-1	23	TRBJ2-3	.	.	TGTGCCAGCACCATAAAGGTAGGTCGTGGAAGGGACCTAGCGGGGGGGCAGACAGATACGCAGTATTTT	CASTIKVGRGRDLAGGQTDTQYF
TRBV6-5	14	TRBJ2-7	.	TRBD2	TGTGCCAGCAGCCTCCGAGGACTAGCGGGGGAGCAGTACTTC	CASSLRGLAGEQYF
TRBV18	15	TRBJ2-7	once	TRBD1	TGTGCCAGCTCACCAAGGACAGGGGGCGGTTACGAGCAGTACTTC	CASSPRTGGGYEQYF
TRBV5-4	12	TRBJ1-1	once	.	TGTGCCAGCAGCTTGGGTCGGGGGGACGCTTTCTTT	CASSLGRGDAFF
TRBV9	14	TRBJ2-1	.	.	TGTGCCAGCAGCGTAGGTGGGGGGCGAAATGAGCAGTTCTTC	CASSVGGGRNEQFF
TRBV19	14	TRBJ1-4	once	.	TGTGCCAGTAGTGTACAGGGTGGTTTTGAAAAACTGTTTTTT	CASSVQGGFEKLFF
TRBV7-2	18	TRBJ1-1	.	TRBD1	TGTGCCAGCAGCCTCGGGACAGGATTTCTACGCATGAACACTGAAGCTTTCTTT	CASSLGTGFLRMNTEAFF
TRBV27	15	TRBJ1-4	.	TRBD1	TGTGCCAGCAGTGCGGACAGGCTCCCTAATGAAAAACTGTTTTTT	CASSADRLPNEKLFF